This T cell receptor beta chain appears in the sequencing data of a study of T-cell memory formation after mild COVID-19. This clonotype was detected a few times. TCRdb itself ran the 5' RACE reads through MiXCR, one entry per CDR3 protein. This sample has 190,000 or so distinct CDR3 sequences, with around a fifth found just once. Sequenced material: PBMCs or a T cell subset sorted from them (not recorded which). This clonotype originated in an adult woman who had mild COVID-19 (a few samples of this study predate the infection). Cell type and time point are not known.

CDR3 nucleotide sequence: TGTGCCAGCAGTTTGGGGGTGAATTCACCCCTCCACTTT. This encodes CASSLGVNSPLHF. The chain is built from TRBV12-3 or TRBV12-4 and TRBJ1-6, with D perhaps TRBD1 (5 bases). The V and J ends lost 3 bases and 7 bases respectively, with 7 bases between them. This CDR3 spans 13 amino acids.